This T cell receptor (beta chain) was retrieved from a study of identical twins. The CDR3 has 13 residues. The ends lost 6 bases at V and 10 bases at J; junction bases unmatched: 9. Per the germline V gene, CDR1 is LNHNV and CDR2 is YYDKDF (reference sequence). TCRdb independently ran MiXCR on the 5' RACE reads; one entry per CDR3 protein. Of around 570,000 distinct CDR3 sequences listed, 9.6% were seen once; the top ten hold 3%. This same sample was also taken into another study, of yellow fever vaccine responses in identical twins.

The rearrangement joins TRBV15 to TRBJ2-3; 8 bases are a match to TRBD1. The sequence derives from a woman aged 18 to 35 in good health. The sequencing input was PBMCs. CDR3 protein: CATRTGDPSAQYF. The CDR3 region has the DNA TGTGCCACCAGGACAGGGGATCCATCGGCGCAGTATTTT.